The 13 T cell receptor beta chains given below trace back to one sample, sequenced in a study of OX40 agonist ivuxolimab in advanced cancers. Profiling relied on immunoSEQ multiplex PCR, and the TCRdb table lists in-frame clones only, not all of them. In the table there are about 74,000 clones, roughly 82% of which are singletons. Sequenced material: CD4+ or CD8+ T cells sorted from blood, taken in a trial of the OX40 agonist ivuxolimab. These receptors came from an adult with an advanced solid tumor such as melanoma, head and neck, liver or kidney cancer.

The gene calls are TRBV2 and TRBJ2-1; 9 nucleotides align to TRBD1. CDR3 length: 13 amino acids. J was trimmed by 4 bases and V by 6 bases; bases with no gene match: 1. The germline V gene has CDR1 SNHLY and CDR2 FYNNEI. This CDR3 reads CASSGQGYNEQFF. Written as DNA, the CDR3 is TGTGCCAGCAGCGGACAGGGGTACAATGAGCAGTTCTTC.

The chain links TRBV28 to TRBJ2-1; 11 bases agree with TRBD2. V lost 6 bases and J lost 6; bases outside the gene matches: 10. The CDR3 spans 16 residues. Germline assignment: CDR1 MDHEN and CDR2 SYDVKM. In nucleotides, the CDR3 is TGTGCCAGCAGCAGCTCCGGGACTAGCGGCTTCAATGAGCAGTTCTTC. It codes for CASSSSGTSGFNEQFF.

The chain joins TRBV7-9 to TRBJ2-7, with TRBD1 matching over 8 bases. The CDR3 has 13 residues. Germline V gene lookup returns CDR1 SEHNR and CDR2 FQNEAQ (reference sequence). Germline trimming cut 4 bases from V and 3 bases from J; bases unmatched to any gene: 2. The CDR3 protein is CASSSTGVYEQYF. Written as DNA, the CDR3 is TGTGCCAGCAGCTCGACAGGGGTCTACGAGCAGTACTTC. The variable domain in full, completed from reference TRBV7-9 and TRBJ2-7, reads DTGVSQNPRHKITKRGQNVTFRCDPISEHNRLYWYRQTLGQGPEFLTYFQNEAQLEKSRLLSDRFSAERPKGSFSTLEIQRTEQGDSAMYLCASSSTGVYEQYFGPGTRLTVT.

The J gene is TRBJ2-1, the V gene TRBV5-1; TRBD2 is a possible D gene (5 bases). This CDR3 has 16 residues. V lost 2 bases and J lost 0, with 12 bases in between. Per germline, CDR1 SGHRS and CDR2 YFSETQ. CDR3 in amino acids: CASSLKRRSSYNEQFF. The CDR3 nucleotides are TGCGCCAGCAGCTTAAAGCGGAGGAGCTCCTACAATGAGCAGTTCTTC. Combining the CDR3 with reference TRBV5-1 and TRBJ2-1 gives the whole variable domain KAGVTQTPRYLIKTRGQQVTLSCSPISGHRSVSWYQQTPGQGLQFLFEYFSETQRNKGNFPGRFSGRQFSNSRSEMNVSTLELGDSALYLCASSLKRRSSYNEQFFGPGTRLTVL.

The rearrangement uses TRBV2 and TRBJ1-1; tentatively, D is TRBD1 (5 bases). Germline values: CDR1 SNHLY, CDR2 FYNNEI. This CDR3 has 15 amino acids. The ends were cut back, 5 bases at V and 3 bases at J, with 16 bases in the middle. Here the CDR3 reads CASSLTYQGDTEAFF. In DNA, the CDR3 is TGTGCCAGCAGTCTTACTTATCAGGGAGACACTGAAGCTTTCTTT.

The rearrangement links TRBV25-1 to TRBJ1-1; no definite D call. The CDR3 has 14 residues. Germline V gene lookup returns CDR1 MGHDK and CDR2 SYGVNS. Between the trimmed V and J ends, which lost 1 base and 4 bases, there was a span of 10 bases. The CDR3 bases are TGTGCCAGCAGTGAATCAAGGGAGGGCACTGAAGCTTTCTTT. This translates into CASSESREGTEAFF.

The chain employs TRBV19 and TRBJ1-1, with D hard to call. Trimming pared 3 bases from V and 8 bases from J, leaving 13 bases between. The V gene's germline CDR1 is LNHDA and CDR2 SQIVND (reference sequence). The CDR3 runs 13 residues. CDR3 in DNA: TGTGCCAGTAGTATTGCTAGGCAGACAGAAGCTTTCTTT. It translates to CASSIARQTEAFF.

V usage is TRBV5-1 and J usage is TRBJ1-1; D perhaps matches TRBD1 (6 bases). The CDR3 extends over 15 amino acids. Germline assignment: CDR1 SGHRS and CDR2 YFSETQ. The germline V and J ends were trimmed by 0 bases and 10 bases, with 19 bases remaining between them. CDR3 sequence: CASSLEAGEGVVAFF. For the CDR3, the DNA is TGCGCCAGCAGCTTGGAGGCAGGGGAAGGGGTTGTAGCTTTCTTT.

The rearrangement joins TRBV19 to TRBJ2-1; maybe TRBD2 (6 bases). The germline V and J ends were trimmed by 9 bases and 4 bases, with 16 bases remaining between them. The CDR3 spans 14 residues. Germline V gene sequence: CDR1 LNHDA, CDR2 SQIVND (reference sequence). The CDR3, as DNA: TGTGCCAGCACCCGGGACTCTGAGTACAATGAGCAGTTCTTC. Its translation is CASTRDSEYNEQFF.

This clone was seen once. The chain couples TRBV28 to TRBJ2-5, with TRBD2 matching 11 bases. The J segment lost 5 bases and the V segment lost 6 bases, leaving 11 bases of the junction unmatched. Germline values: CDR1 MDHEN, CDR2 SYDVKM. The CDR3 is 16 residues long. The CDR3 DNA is TGTGCCAGCAGCCGGGGGGGTTCTAGCGGGAGGGAGACCCAGTACTTC. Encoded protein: CASSRGGSSGRETQYF. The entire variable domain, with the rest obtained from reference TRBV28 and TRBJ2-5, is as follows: DVKVTQSSRYLVKRTGEKVFLECVQDMDHENMFWYRQDPGLGLRLIYFSYDVKMKEKGDIPEGYSVSREKKERFSLILESASTNQTSMYLCASSRGGSSGRETQYFGPGTRLLVL.

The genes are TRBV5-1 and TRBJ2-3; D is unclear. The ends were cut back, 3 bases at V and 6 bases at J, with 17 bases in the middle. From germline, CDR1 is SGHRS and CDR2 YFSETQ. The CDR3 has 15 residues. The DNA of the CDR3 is TGCGCCAGCAGCTCGACCCCCGGCCGGGTGGATACGCAGTATTTT. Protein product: CASSSTPGRVDTQYF.

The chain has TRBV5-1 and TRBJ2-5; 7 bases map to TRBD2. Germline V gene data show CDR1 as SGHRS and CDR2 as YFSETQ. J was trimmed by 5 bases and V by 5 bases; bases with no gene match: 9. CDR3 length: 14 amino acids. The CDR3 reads CASSGSGNSETQYF. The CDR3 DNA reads TGCGCCAGCAGTGGAAGCGGGAACTCGGAGACCCAGTACTTC.

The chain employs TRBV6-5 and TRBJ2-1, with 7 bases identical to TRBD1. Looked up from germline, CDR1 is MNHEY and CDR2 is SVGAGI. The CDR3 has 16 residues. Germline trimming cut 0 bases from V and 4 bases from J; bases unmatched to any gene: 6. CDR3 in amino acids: CASSYSGDSSYNEQFF. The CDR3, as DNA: TGTGCCAGCAGTTACTCGGGGGACAGCTCATACAATGAGCAGTTCTTC.